This T cell receptor (beta chain) was retrieved from a study of blood T cell repertoires in COVID-19 (TCRdb year 2020). Regarding the study in general: Collaborator samples came from the United States, Italy and Spain and covered acute and convalescent phases of COVID-19. The prospective study material was composed of cDNA or gDNA derived from T cells, B-cell-depleted T cells, or PBMCs. Deeply sampled blood TCRbeta repertoires from subjects exposed to, actively infected with, or recovered from COVID-19 were included in the dataset. The repertoires were made available in a free public database intended to serve as a resource for research on the immune response to SARS-CoV-2. Samples came from the ongoing ImmuneRACE study (first 160 participants) plus 1,254 subjects from 6 global collaborators. A de-identified subject ID, COVID-19 status, age in years and sex were almost always included in the sample metadata. Where available, HLA class I and class II types were taken from metadata supplied by the sample provider and were not determined by assay-based typing. Broad study findings and their caveats: Clinical and demographic metadata were provided uncurated, with the amount varying by source and participant.

TCRbeta CDR3 regions were amplified from genomic DNA using the immunoSEQ Assay, a bias-controlled multiplex PCR. In the source study's methods: The number of nucleated cells in each sample was estimated by amplification of reference gene primers within the assay. Sequence reads were collapsed and filtered to measure the absolute abundance of every unique TCRbeta CDR3 rearrangement. For each sample, productive Simpson clonality was calculated as the square root of Simpson's diversity index over productive rearrangements. Entries here come from immuneACCESS through TCRdb and include only in-frame sequences with V and J called. Some clones fail to appear in such tables; in the studies checked, an unresolved V gene covers under half of the shortfall, and the cause of the remainder is unknown. The DNA gave D and trimming, while V, J and clone size come from that table. This sample lists tens of thousands of clones; approximately 84% were detected once. The ten largest account for 36% of the sample.

Each collaborating institution followed its own protocols to collect whole blood in K2EDTA tubes. For TCRbeta analysis, collaborators shipped samples in one of three forms: frozen whole blood, isolated PBMCs, or DNA extracted from either of those sample types. On this clone itself: Its antigen remains undetermined. Base qualities are missing; no much larger clone stands one base away.

This TCR came from a man between 65 and 79 years old with acute or convalescent COVID-19. Material: peripheral blood.

The DNA reads as follows: TGTGCCAGCAGTCCCTGGGAGGGGAGGAACACTGAAGCTTTCTTT. It codes for CASSPWEGRNTEAFF. Rearrangement joined TRBV6-6 to TRBJ1-1; tentative D gene TRBD1, with 5 bases matching. A distance of 14 bases separates the germline ends of V and J, which lose 5 bases and 1 base respectively. From its cysteine to its phenylalanine, the CDR3 spans 15 amino acids. The DNA shown is the 45-base CDR3, in frame from base 1. The CDR1 and CDR2 encoded by the germline V gene (reference sequence) are MNHNY and SVGAGI.